This TCR beta chain comes out of a study of T cells in Graves' hyperthyroidism and ophthalmopathy. This clonotype has a count of ten or more. Antigen unknown. Template material for amplifying TCR beta CDR3 regions consisted of RNA transcripts. The HTBI primer set drove a first-round RT-PCR of the TCR CDR3. TCRdb redid the calling of the multiplex PCR reads with MiXCR, one entry per CDR3 protein. The top ten hold roughly a sixth of the sample, which has almost 350,000 distinct CDR3 sequences, around 18% seen once. The CDR3 loop spans 13 amino acids. Germline CDR1 is GTSNPN and CDR2 is SVGIG (reference sequence). With 0 bases removed from V and 0 bases from J, the gap between germline ends came to 6 bases. Regarding the study as a whole: In blood, most of the thyroid clonotypes expanded above 0.001 were also present.

Disease lasting under 3 months, a NOSPECS grade of at least 4, and a Clinical Activity Score of at least 3 were features of the ophthalmopathy patients. Using more than 7.5 ml of fresh peripheral blood, PBMCs were prepared. Sample: blood. The sequence came from a woman aged 35 to 49 with Graves' ophthalmopathy. The gene calls are TRBV30 and TRBJ2-7, with D perhaps TRBD2 (5 bases). The CDR3 coding sequence is TGTGCCTGGAGTGTAACTAGCTCCTACGAGCAGTACTTC. This gives the protein CAWSVTSSYEQYF.